Shown below are 25 T cell receptor beta chains from a single sample sequenced in a study of response to subunit inactivated influenza vaccine. Each CDR3 protein is one row after TCRdb ran MiXCR on the RT-PCR reads. The data hold a few hundred thousand distinct CDR3 sequences, with around 7.7% observed a single time. The material sequenced was PBMCs from blood, taken approximately 25 months after vaccination. The source of these receptors is a man in his fifties or sixties who received an inactivated influenza vaccine.

This clonotype has a handful of counts. The gene calls are TRBV30 and TRBJ1-1; unclear D gene. Trimming pared 0 bases from V and 4 bases from J, leaving 9 bases between. This CDR3 is 13 amino acids long. Per the germline V gene, CDR1 is GTSNPN and CDR2 is SVGIG (reference sequence). The CDR3, as DNA: TGTGCCTGGAGTGTACACAGCAGCACTGAAGCTTTCTTT. Its translation is CAWSVHSSTEAFF.

The chain joins TRBV5-4 to TRBJ1-2; a possible D gene is TRBD1 (6 bases). Trimming removed 0 bases at V and 2 bases at J, with 8 bases between. CDR3 length equals 14 residues. Looked up from germline, CDR1 is SGHNT and CDR2 is YYREEE (reference sequence). CDR3 coding DNA: TGTGCCAGCAGCTTGGGGACAGAAAACTATGGCTACACCTTC. Translated: CASSLGTENYGYTF.

This clonotype was observed at least ten times. The gene calls are TRBV7-9 and TRBJ1-5; D remains unclear. CDR1 is SEHNR, CDR2 FQNEAQ, per germline (reference sequence). Trimming shortened V by 5 bases and J by 3 bases, and 11 bases separated the two germline ends. CDR3 length equals 14 residues. The CDR3 here is CASSRDHDNQPQHF. As DNA, the CDR3 is TGTGCCAGCAGCCGCGACCATGACAATCAGCCCCAGCATTTT.

The chain recombines TRBV7-2 with TRBJ1-2; D perhaps matches TRBD1 (5 bases). This CDR3 region has 14 residues. Per germline, CDR1 SGHTA and CDR2 FQGNSA. With 5 bases removed from V and 6 bases from J, the gap between germline ends came to 16 bases. The DNA for the CDR3 is TGTGCCAGCAGCCAGACAAAGGGGTATGATGGCTACACCTTC. It is translated as CASSQTKGYDGYTF.

For the CDR3, the DNA is TGTGCCAGCTCACCAGGGGCGGAAAACATTCAGTACTTC. Its translation: CASSPGAENIQYF. This chain uses TRBV18 with TRBJ2-4; the D gene is possibly TRBD1 (5 bases). The CDR3 has 13 amino acids. CDR1 is KGHSH and CDR2 is LQKENI in the germline V gene. Trimming removed 2 bases at V and 5 bases at J, with 7 bases between.

This clonotype showed up many times. J is TRBJ2-5 and V is TRBV7-2, with D maybe TRBD2 (6 bases). This CDR3 is built from 16 residues. V was clipped by 5 bases and J by 3 bases, with 19 bases between them. Germline CDR1 reads SGHTA; CDR2 reads FQGNSA. CDR3 protein: CASSRDPGLGEETQYF. CDR3 in DNA: TGTGCCAGCAGCCGAGATCCGGGACTGGGGGAAGAGACCCAGTACTTC. Using reference TRBV7-2 and TRBJ2-5 for the parts outside the CDR3, the full variable domain is GAGVSQSPSNKVTEKGKDVELRCDPISGHTALYWYRQSLGQGLEFLIYFQGNSAPDKSGLPSDRFSAERTGGSVSTLTIQRTQQEDSAVYLCASSRDPGLGEETQYFGPGTRLLVL.

This clonotype has at least ten counts. The gene calls are TRBV24-1 and TRBJ2-3, with a weak D call TRBD2 (6 bases). Germline values: CDR1 KGHDR, CDR2 SFDVKD. This CDR3 contains 16 residues. Trimming pared 4 bases from V and 1 base from J, leaving 14 bases between. The CDR3 sequence: CATSDPGTDRTDTQYF. The CDR3 bases are TGTGCCACCAGTGACCCCGGGACTGACCGCACAGATACGCAGTATTTT.

V gene TRBV7-9 combines with J gene TRBJ2-7; D might be TRBD1 (6 bases). The CDR3 has 14 amino acids. The germline V and J ends were trimmed by 5 bases and 5 bases, with 16 bases remaining between them. CDR1 is SEHNR and CDR2 is FQNEAQ in the germline V gene (reference sequence). In DNA form, the CDR3 reads TGTGCCAGCAGCCCGCTGGGTGGGGGCGACGAGCAGTACTTC. Translating it yields CASSPLGGGDEQYF.

The chain carries TRBV6-1 and TRBJ2-6; the match to TRBD1 covers 10 bases. This CDR3 region has 16 residues. After removal of 5 bases from V and 4 bases from J, the junction contained 5 bases not matched to a gene. The V gene's germline CDR1 is MNHNS and CDR2 SASEGT. This CDR3 reads CASSRQGAGGANVLTF. In nucleotides, the CDR3 is TGTGCCAGCAGTCGACAGGGGGCAGGAGGGGCCAACGTCCTGACTTTC.

This clonotype has only a few counts. This rearrangement joins TRBV6-1 to TRBJ2-7, with TRBD1 matching over 7 bases. CDR1 is MNHNS and CDR2 is SASEGT in the germline V gene. Trimming removed 6 bases from V and 3 bases from J; junction bases left unmatched: 14. The CDR3 spans 16 residues. Written as DNA, the CDR3 is TGTGCCAGCAGCCAGAGACCCGGGACAGCAGACTACGAGCAGTACTTC. Protein: CASSQRPGTADYEQYF.

The chain is built from TRBV20-1 and TRBJ1-1; TRBD1 matches at 9 bases. Germline V gene lookup returns CDR1 DFQATT and CDR2 SNEGSKA (reference sequence). The V gene end was trimmed by 2 bases and the J gene end by 9 bases; junction bases not matched to a gene: 13. The CDR3 consists of 15 residues. CDR3 bases: TGCAGTGCTAGAAATTCCGGGACAGGGTTTTATCAAGCTTTCTTT. This encodes CSARNSGTGFYQAFF.

This clonotype has a count of ten or more. V gene TRBV18 combines with J gene TRBJ1-2; no firm D call. The CDR3 has 14 residues. V lost 3 bases and J lost 1, with 9 bases in between. The germline V gene has CDR1 KGHSH and CDR2 LQKENI. The CDR3 loop reads CASSPGAGNYGYTF. As DNA, the CDR3 is TGTGCCAGCTCACCTGGAGCGGGTAACTATGGCTACACCTTC. Based on the CDR3 plus reference TRBV18 and TRBJ1-2, the full variable domain is NAGVMQNPRHLVRRRGQEARLRCSPMKGHSHVYWYRQLPEEGLKFMVYLQKENIIDESGMPKERFSAEFPKEGPSILRIQQVVRGDSAAYFCASSPGAGNYGYTFGSGTRLTVV.

This clonotype was seen a few times. This chain uses TRBV29-1 with TRBJ2-7; TRBD2 matches at 8 bases. The CDR3 sequence is 14 residues long. The germline V gene encodes CDR1 SQVTM and CDR2 ANQGSEA. V gave up 3 bases and J gave up 5 bases; unmatched junction bases: 9. CDR3 sequence (DNA): TGCAGCGTTGACAGTTGGGGACTAGGTAACGAGCAGTACTTC. Protein product: CSVDSWGLGNEQYF.

This clonotype came up many times. The chain links TRBV4-2 to TRBJ2-7; no reliable D call. Looked up from germline, CDR1 is LGHNA and CDR2 is YNFKEQ. CDR3 size: 14 residues. V lost 2 bases, J lost 0 bases, and 8 bases lay in between. CDR3 in DNA: TGTGCCAGCAGCCAACTGGATAGCTCCTACGAGCAGTACTTC. Its protein is CASSQLDSSYEQYF.

This clonotype was counted only a few times. The V call is TRBV21-1, the J call TRBJ1-4; the table's D call, TRBD1, has no DNA check behind it. TRBV21-1 is listed as a pseudogene. CDR3 length equals 16 residues. CDR3: CASSNDTGTGKEKLFF. CDR3 bases: TGTGCCAGCAGCAACGATACCGGGACAGGCAAAGAAAAACTGTTTTTT.

The chain combines TRBV5-1 with TRBJ2-5; 14 bases agree with TRBD2. There are 17 residues in the CDR3. Germline lookup yields CDR1 SGHRS and CDR2 YFSETQ. The trim removed 5 bases at V and 2 bases at J, leaving 8 bases unmatched. CDR3 residues: CASSPTSGREIQETQYF. The CDR3 DNA follows: TGCGCCAGCAGTCCGACTAGCGGGAGGGAAATACAAGAGACCCAGTACTTC.

This clonotype showed up just a few times. This chain joins TRBV20-1 and TRBJ1-4; 8 bases fit TRBD1. V shed 0 bases, J shed 7 bases, and the junction held 1 base outside the gene matches. Germline assignment: CDR1 DFQATT and CDR2 SNEGSKA (reference sequence). This CDR3 is 13 amino acids long. CDR3 sequence (DNA): TGCAGTGCTAGAGACGGACAGGGTGAAAAACTGTTTTTT. Its translation: CSARDGQGEKLFF.

J is TRBJ2-5 and V is TRBV6-1; TRBD2 matches 9 bases. V lost 4 bases and J lost 2; bases outside the gene matches: 5. Germline V gene data show CDR1 as MNHNS and CDR2 as SASEGT. This CDR3 comprises 15 residues. CDR3 bases: TGTGCCAGCAGTGCGAGCGGGGGGAATCAAGAGACCCAGTACTTC. This translates into CASSASGGNQETQYF.

This clonotype was seen a handful of times. This rearrangement joins TRBV20-1 to TRBJ2-5; TRBD2 agrees at 11 bases. Germline CDR1 reads DFQATT; CDR2 reads SNEGSKA (reference sequence). The V gene end was trimmed by 5 bases and the J gene end by 1 base; junction bases not matched to a gene: 3. This CDR3 has 14 amino acids. The CDR3 loop is CSAQLAGGQETQYF. The DNA of the CDR3 is TGCAGTGCTCAGCTAGCGGGGGGCCAAGAGACCCAGTACTTC.

This clonotype was counted ten times or more. V is TRBV7-9 and J is TRBJ2-1; D remains unclear. CDR1 SEHNR and CDR2 FQNEAQ come from the germline V gene (reference sequence). The length of the CDR3 is 14 residues. Trimming removed 4 bases from V and 9 bases from J, with 16 bases in between. The CDR3 DNA follows: TGTGCCAGCAGCTCAATAGGCGTACAGCCTGAGCAGTTCTTC. Amino acids: CASSSIGVQPEQFF.

This clonotype came up a few times. The chain joins TRBV3-1 to TRBJ2-1; TRBD2 matches at 14 bases. V was pared by 4 bases and J by 8 bases, with 7 bases of the junction left unmatched. The CDR3 has 16 residues. The germline V gene has CDR1 LGHDT and CDR2 YNNKEL (reference sequence). The chain's CDR3 is CASSPTGLAGVYEQFF. In nucleotides, the CDR3 is TGTGCCAGCAGCCCAACGGGACTAGCGGGGGTCTATGAGCAGTTCTTC.

This clonotype was picked up many times. The rearrangement links TRBV12-3 or TRBV12-4 to TRBJ2-1, with D perhaps TRBD1 or TRBD2 (5 bases each). The CDR3 loop spans 14 amino acids. V lost 4 bases and J lost 6, with 13 bases in between. CDR3: CASSSPGTVNEQFF. In nucleotides, the CDR3 is TGTGCCAGCAGTTCCCCCGGGACCGTCAATGAGCAGTTCTTC.

This clonotype was recorded a few times. The rearrangement links TRBV6-5 to TRBJ1-2; D may be TRBD1 (5 bases). V lost 2 bases and J lost 3, with 10 bases in between. The CDR3 contains 14 residues. Looked up from germline, CDR1 is MNHEY and CDR2 is SVGAGI. Here the CDR3 reads CASSYGANYYGYTF. CDR3 DNA sequence: TGTGCCAGCAGTTACGGGGCGAACTACTATGGCTACACCTTC.

There are many counts of this clonotype. V is TRBV30 and J is TRBJ2-1, with a tentative D call TRBD2 (6 bases). The CDR3 loop spans 16 amino acids. V lost 2 bases and J lost 4, with 18 bases in between. The V gene's germline CDR1 is GTSNPN and CDR2 SVGIG (reference sequence). CDR3 amino acids: CAWSPLRGGNYNEQFF. The CDR3 DNA reads TGTGCCTGGAGTCCCCTCCGGGGCGGGAATTACAATGAGCAGTTCTTC.

In the case of this clonotype: A much larger clone sits a single nucleotide away, making a read error possible. The chain has TRBV14 and TRBJ2-1; no definite D call. This CDR3 region has 16 residues. Germline CDR1 is SGHDN and CDR2 is FVKESK. The chain's CDR3 is CASSLSLYSSYNEQIF. The CDR3 nucleotides are TGTGCCAGCAGCCTTTCCCTATACAGCTCCTACAATGAGCAGATCTTC.